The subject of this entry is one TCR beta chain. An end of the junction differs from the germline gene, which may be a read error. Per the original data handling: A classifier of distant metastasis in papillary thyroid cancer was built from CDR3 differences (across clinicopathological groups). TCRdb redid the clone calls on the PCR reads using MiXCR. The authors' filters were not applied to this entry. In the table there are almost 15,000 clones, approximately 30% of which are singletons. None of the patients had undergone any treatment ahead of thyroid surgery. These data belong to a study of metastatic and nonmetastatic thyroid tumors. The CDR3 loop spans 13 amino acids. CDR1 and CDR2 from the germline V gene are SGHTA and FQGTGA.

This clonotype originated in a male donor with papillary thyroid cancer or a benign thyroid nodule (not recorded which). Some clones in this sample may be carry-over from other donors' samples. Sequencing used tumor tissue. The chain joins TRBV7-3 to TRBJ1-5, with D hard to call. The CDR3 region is CASCYTIDQAQHF. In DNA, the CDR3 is TGTGCCAGCTGTTATACAATTGATCAGGCCCAGCATTTT.